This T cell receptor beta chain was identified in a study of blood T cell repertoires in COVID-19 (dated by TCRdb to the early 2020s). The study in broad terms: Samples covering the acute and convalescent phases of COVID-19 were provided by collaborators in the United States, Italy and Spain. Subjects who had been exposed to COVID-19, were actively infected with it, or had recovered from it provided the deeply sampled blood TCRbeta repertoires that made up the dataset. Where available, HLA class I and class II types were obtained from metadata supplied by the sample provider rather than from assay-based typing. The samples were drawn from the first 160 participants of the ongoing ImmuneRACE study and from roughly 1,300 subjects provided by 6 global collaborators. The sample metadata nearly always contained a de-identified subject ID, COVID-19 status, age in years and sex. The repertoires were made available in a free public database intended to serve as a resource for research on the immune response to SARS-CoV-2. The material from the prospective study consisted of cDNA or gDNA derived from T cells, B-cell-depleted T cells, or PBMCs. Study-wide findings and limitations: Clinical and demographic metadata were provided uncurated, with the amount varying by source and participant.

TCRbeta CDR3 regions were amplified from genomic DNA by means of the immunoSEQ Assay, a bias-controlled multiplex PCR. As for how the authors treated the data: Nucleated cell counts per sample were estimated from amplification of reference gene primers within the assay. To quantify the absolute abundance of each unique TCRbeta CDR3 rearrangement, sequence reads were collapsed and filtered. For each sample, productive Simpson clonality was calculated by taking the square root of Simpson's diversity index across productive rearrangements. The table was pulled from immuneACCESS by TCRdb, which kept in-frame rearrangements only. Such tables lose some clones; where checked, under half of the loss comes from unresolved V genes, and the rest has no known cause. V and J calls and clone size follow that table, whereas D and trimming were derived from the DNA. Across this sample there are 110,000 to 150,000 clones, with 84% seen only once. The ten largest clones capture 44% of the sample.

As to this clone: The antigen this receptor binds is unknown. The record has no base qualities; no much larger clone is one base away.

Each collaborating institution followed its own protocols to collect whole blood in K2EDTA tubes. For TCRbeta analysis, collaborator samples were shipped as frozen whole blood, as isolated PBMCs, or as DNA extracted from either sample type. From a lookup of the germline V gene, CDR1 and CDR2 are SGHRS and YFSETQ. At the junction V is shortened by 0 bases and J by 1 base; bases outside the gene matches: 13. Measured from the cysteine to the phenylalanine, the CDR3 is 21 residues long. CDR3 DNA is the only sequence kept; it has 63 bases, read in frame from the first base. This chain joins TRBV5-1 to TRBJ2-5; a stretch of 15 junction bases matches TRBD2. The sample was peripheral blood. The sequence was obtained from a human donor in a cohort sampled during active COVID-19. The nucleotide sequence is TGCGCCAGCAGCTTGGGCGAAGGTTGGACTAGCGGGAGGGCCTTCCAAGAGACCCAGTACTTC. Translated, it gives CASSLGEGWTSGRAFQETQYF.